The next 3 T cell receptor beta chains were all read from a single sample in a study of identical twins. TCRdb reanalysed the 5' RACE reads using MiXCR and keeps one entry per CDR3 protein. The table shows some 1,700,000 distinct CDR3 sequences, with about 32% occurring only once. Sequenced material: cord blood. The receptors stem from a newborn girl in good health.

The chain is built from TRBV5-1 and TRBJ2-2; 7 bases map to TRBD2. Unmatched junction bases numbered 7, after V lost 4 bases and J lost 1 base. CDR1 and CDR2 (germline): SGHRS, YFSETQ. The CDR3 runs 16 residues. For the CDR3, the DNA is TGCGCCAGCAGCCCCTTGGGACTACAGAACACCGGGGAGCTGTTTTTT. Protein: CASSPLGLQNTGELFF.

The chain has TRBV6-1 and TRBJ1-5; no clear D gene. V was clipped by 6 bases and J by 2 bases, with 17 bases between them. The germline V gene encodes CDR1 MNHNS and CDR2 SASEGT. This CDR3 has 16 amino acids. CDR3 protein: CASSRSNIHGNQPQHF. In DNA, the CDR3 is TGTGCCAGCAGCAGGTCTAACATCCATGGCAATCAGCCCCAGCATTTT.

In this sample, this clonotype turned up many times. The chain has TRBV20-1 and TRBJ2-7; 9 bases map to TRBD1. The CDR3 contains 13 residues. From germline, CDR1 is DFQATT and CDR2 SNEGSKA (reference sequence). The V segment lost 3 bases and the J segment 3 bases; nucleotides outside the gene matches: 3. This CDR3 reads CSASPGQGYEQYF. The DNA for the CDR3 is TGCAGTGCTAGCCCGGGACAGGGCTACGAGCAGTACTTC.